The count of the clone carrying this T cell receptor (beta chain) is one. Its specificity is unknown. Using immunoSEQ multiplex PCR, the repertoire was profiled, and TCRdb retains in-frame clones only, with some absent. The table has about 1.5 million clones, roughly 97% seen once. This CDR3 contains 14 residues. The V and J ends lost 4 bases and 6 bases respectively, with 12 bases between them. The germline gives CDR1 SEHNR, CDR2 FQNEAQ (reference sequence). This entry comes from a study of shared clonotypes between healthy human individuals. Study-wide context: Those who served as donors were two women and a few men between the ages of 18 and 49.

Study outcomes and limitations: Rarefaction indicated that sorted-subset sequencing remained incomplete although depth was large. Larger estimated richness was generally seen in naive subsets than in memory subsets.

CD45RA-negative memory and CD45RA+ naive subsets were split from the CD4+ cells. This receptor was obtained from a man younger than 40 in good health. V and J are TRBV7-9 and TRBJ1-4, with D tentatively TRBD1 (6 bases). Sequencing was carried out using naive CD4+ T cells sorted from blood. Subset reported: CD45RA+ positively selected. The CDR3: CASSYRDGDEKLFF. For the CDR3, the DNA is TGTGCCAGCAGCTACAGGGACGGGGATGAAAAACTGTTTTTT.